This TCR beta chain was identified in a study of identical twins. A universal primer site was created by template switching, with the cDNA bearing unique molecular identifiers. Via MiXCR, TCRdb re-called the 5' RACE reads, giving one row per CDR3 protein. This sample has roughly 720,000 distinct CDR3 sequences; about 18% occur once, and the top ten carry less than 15%. Healthy Caucasians supplied all donations. The V gene end was trimmed by 0 bases and the J gene end by 6 bases; junction bases not matched to a gene: 5. The germline CDR1 and CDR2 sequences are LNHNV and YYDKDF (reference sequence). The CDR3 extends over 14 amino acids. These data were likewise used in another study, on T cells expressing NK-cell markers. That report notes: Each of roughly six donors carried dominant NKG2C+ clonotypes accounting for about 1.0-7.0% of CD8+ T cells. Certain NKG2C+ T cell clones were expanded, and their HCMV specificity remained unclear.

The chain employs TRBV15 and TRBJ2-7, with 7 positions matching TRBD1. The sequence was collected from a woman under 30 in good health. The sequenced material came from PBMCs. This chain's CDR3 is CATSRETGIAEQYF. For the CDR3, the DNA is TGTGCCACCAGCAGAGAGACAGGGATTGCCGAGCAGTACTTC. Together with reference TRBV15 and TRBJ2-7, the CDR3 gives the full variable domain: DAMVIQNPRYQVTQFGKPVTLSCSQTLNHNVMYWYQQKSSQAPKLLFHYYDKDFNNEADTPDNFQSRRPNTSFCFLDIRSPGLGDTAMYLCATSRETGIAEQYFGPGTRLTVT.